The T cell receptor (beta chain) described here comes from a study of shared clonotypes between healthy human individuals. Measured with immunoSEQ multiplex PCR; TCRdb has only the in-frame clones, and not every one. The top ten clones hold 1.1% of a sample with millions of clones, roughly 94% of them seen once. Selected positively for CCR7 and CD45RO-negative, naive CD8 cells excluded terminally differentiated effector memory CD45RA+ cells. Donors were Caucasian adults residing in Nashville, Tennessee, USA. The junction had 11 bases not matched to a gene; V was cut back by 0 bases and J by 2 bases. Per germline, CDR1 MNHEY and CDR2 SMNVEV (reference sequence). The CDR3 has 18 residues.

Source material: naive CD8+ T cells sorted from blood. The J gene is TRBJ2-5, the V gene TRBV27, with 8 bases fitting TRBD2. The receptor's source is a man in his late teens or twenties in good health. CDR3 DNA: TGTGCCAGCAGTTTATCAGGACTAGCTCTTTCTCCTCAAGAGACCCAGTACTTC. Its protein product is CASSLSGLALSPQETQYF.